These 14 T cell receptor beta chains share one sample of origin, sequenced in a study of spatial heterogeneity in lung cancer (dated by TCRdb to about 2019). The library relied on 5' RACE. TCRdb records NextSeq 500 as the sequencer. TCRdb cleaned the public reads at Q25 with fastp, built clones with MiXCR and kept in-frame beta chains. CDR3 protein sequences are deduplicated, and each keeps its most common genes and DNA. This sample gives more than 95,000 distinct CDR3 sequences in total; 9% to 15% of them show up just once. The ten largest clones take up approximately 16% of the sample. In the paper's terms, the time point label means: blood at routine non-recurrence follow-up after resection. TCR sequencing used whole RNA extracted from tumor and nontumor lung tissue, or from cryopreserved PBMC samples, without cell sorting. Sample: PBMCs, taken at follow-up. Receptor source: a male donor with early-stage non-small cell lung cancer.

This chain joins TRBV20-1 and TRBJ2-7; no reliable D call. Germline values: CDR1 DFQATT, CDR2 SNEGSKA (reference sequence). V was cut by 5 bases and J by 7 bases, with 18 bases left in between. The CDR3 totals 13 residues. The CDR3 DNA sequence: TGCAGTGCTGCCCAGACGGCTTCTGGAGAGCAGTACTTC. Encoded protein: CSAAQTASGEQYF.

Many counts were recorded for this clonotype. This sequence joins TRBV18 and TRBJ1-3; D gene ambiguous. Germline-derived CDR1 and CDR2 are KGHSH and LQKENI. Trimming took off 6 bases at V and 3 bases at J, with 12 bases between the two ends. This CDR3 contains 14 residues. This CDR3 is CASSPGVIGNTIYF. As DNA, the CDR3 is TGTGCCAGCTCCCCCGGCGTGATTGGAAACACCATATATTTT.

This clonotype was seen a handful of times. The chain combines TRBV12-5 with TRBJ2-6; no definite D call. V dropped 6 bases and J dropped 0 bases, with 3 bases sitting between them. Germline V gene lookup returns CDR1 LGHNT and CDR2 FRNRAP. This CDR3 has 13 residues. The chain's CDR3 is CASGISGANVLTF. The CDR3 DNA is TGTGCTAGTGGGATCTCTGGGGCCAACGTCCTGACTTTC.

This clonotype was observed at least ten times. The chain has TRBV29-1 and TRBJ1-5; D unresolved. The CDR3 runs to 12 residues. V was clipped by 2 bases and J by 4 bases, with 6 bases between them. Per the germline V gene, CDR1 is SQVTM and CDR2 is ANQGSEA. Here the CDR3 reads CSVEKSNQPQHF. CDR3 in DNA: TGCAGCGTTGAAAAATCAAATCAGCCCCAGCATTTT.

This chain links TRBV20-1 with TRBJ1-3; D gene ambiguous. Germline CDR1 reads DFQATT; CDR2 reads SNEGSKA (reference sequence). V lost 3 bases and J lost 0, with 12 bases in between. This CDR3 has 15 amino acids. DNA of the CDR3: TGCAGTGCTAGGTACGGGAAAACCTCTGGAAACACCATATATTTT. Translated, it gives CSARYGKTSGNTIYF.

This clonotype occurred many times. This chain links TRBV27 with TRBJ1-2; possible D gene TRBD1, 6 bases. Germline V gene sequence: CDR1 MNHEY, CDR2 SMNVEV (reference sequence). V was pared by 2 bases and J by 2 bases, with 6 bases between. The CDR3 is 13 residues long. CDR3 sequence: CASSLQGNYGYTF. For the CDR3, the DNA is TGTGCCAGCAGTTTACAGGGGAACTATGGCTACACCTTC.

For this clonotype: One end of the junction varies from germline; a read error may be responsible. The chain recombines TRBV20-1 with TRBJ2-7; D ambiguous. The CDR3 consists of 11 residues. Germline V gene data show CDR1 as DFQATT and CDR2 as SNEGSKA (reference sequence). The CDR3 here is CSARGRYERYF. The DNA for the CDR3 is TGCAGTGCTAGAGGGCGCTACGAGCGGTACTTC.

The rearrangement links TRBV5-1 to TRBJ2-1, with TRBD2 identical over 9 bases. CDR3 length equals 15 residues. V gave up 1 base and J gave up 6 bases; unmatched junction bases: 5. CDR1 is SGHRS and CDR2 is YFSETQ in the germline V gene. The CDR3 bases are TGCGCCAGCAGCTTGCTAGCGGGGTCGAGCAATGAGCAGTTCTTC. Encoded protein: CASSLLAGSSNEQFF.

This clonotype was recorded many times. The genes are TRBV9 and TRBJ2-7; maybe TRBD2 (5 bases). Trimming pared 3 bases from V and 7 bases from J, leaving 11 bases between. The CDR3 length is 12 residues. Germline CDR1 and CDR2: SGDLS and YYNGEE. The CDR3 is CASSGARGEQYF. The CDR3 nucleotides read TGTGCCAGCAGCGGGGCCCGCGGGGAGCAGTACTTC.

This clonotype came up many times. The V gene is TRBV29-1, the J gene TRBJ2-7, with 7 nucleotides matching TRBD1. The trim removed 6 bases at V and 2 bases at J, leaving 4 bases unmatched. Germline V gene sequence: CDR1 SQVTM, CDR2 ANQGSEA. The CDR3 length is 12 residues. CDR3 in DNA: TGCAGCGTCGGGACAGCCGCCTACGAGCAGTACTTC. This translates into CSVGTAAYEQYF.

The chain is built from TRBV20-1 and TRBJ2-7; 9 nucleotides agree with TRBD1. The germline CDR1 and CDR2 sequences are DFQATT and SNEGSKA (reference sequence). This CDR3 has 14 residues. V gave up 6 bases and J gave up 2 bases; unmatched junction bases: 8. This CDR3 is CSAPRQGVTYEQYF. Here the CDR3 DNA reads TGCAGTGCCCCAAGACAGGGGGTAACCTACGAGCAGTACTTC.

Notes on this clonotype: Just one base apart from a much larger clone, this may be a read error. No conserved phenylalanine or tryptophan ends this CDR3, so it is likely a read error. This chain joins TRBV27 and TRBJ2-7; perhaps D is TRBD1 or TRBD2 (5 bases each). Germline V gene sequence: CDR1 MNHEY, CDR2 SMNVEV (reference sequence). Trimming removed 0 bases from V and 6 bases from J, with 9 bases in between. There are 13 residues in the CDR3. The CDR3 here is CASSLSAGTEQYY. CDR3 nucleotides: TGTGCCAGCAGTTTATCGGCAGGGACCGAGCAGTACTAC.

The chain links TRBV7-2 to TRBJ2-2; no reliable D call. The CDR3 is 15 amino acids. Germline assignment: CDR1 SGHTA and CDR2 FQGNSA. Deletions cut 6 bases from V and 0 bases from J, with 11 bases between. The CDR3 spells CASRPVTANTGELFF. DNA of the CDR3: TGTGCCAGCAGACCTGTAACCGCGAACACCGGGGAGCTGTTTTTT.

This clonotype was counted a few times. V usage is TRBV29-1 and J usage is TRBJ1-4; D gene unclear. The CDR3 spans 13 residues. V lost 3 bases to trimming and J lost 4 bases, with 9 bases between them. CDR1 is SQVTM, CDR2 ANQGSEA, per germline. CDR3 amino acids: CSVDAGINEKLFF. The CDR3 bases are TGCAGCGTTGATGCCGGCATTAATGAAAAACTGTTTTTT.